The 27 T cell receptor beta chains below were found in one sample sequenced in a study of blood T cell repertoires in COVID-19 (dated by TCRdb to 2020 to 2022). Library preparation was by the immunoSEQ multiplex PCR assay. The source is immuneACCESS, and TCRdb retained only in-frame sequences with V and J called. Part of the clones is not carried over; for the studies checked, unresolved V genes explain less than half of this, and the remainder is unexplained. This sample holds more than 40,000 clones; around 85% were observed only once. The ten most abundant clones make up approximately 14% of the sample. Input material: peripheral blood. The receptors originated from a human donor in a cohort sampled during active COVID-19. The donor label of this sample is uncertain.

This chain connects TRBV19 to TRBJ2-2, with 9 bases that match TRBD2. Germline V lookup: CDR1 LNHDA, CDR2 SQIVND (reference sequence). The trim removed 7 bases at V and 3 bases at J, leaving 6 bases unmatched. This CDR3 is built from 15 residues. In DNA form, the CDR3 reads TGTGCCAGTAAAGCGGGGGGCCGAGACACCGGGGAGCTGTTTTTT. Protein sequence: CASKAGGRDTGELFF.

The chain joins TRBV27 to TRBJ2-7, with 12 bases lining up with TRBD1. Germline CDR1 and CDR2: MNHEY and SMNVEV (reference sequence). V was clipped by 5 bases and J by 5 bases; unmatched bases: 7. The CDR3 loop spans 15 amino acids. The CDR3 reads CASSPGTGGLDEQYF. Written as DNA, the CDR3 is TGTGCCAGCAGTCCAGGGACAGGGGGCCTGGACGAGCAGTACTTC.

This chain uses TRBV18 with TRBJ1-4, with D hard to call. Germline V CDR1 and CDR2: KGHSH, LQKENI. Trimming removed 3 bases from V and 4 bases from J, with 12 bases in between. This CDR3 is built from 15 residues. CDR3 sequence (DNA): TGTGCCAGCTCACCTGGAGGCAGAATTAATGAAAAACTGTTTTTT. This encodes CASSPGGRINEKLFF.

The count of this clone is one. The V gene is TRBV5-4, the J gene TRBJ1-2, with TRBD1 matching 8 bases. Germline trimming cut 2 bases from V and 7 bases from J; bases unmatched to any gene: 4. This CDR3 comprises 13 residues. Looked up from germline, CDR1 is SGHNT and CDR2 is YYREEE (reference sequence). The CDR3 is CASSFAGGRGYTF. The DNA of the CDR3 is TGTGCCAGCAGCTTCGCAGGGGGCCGTGGCTACACCTTC. Supplemented by reference TRBV5-4 and TRBJ1-2, the full variable domain reads ETGVTQSPTHLIKTRGQQVTLRCSSQSGHNTVSWYQQALGQGPQFIFQYYREEENGRGNFPPRFSGLQFPNYSSELNVNALELDDSALYLCASSFAGGRGYTFGSGTRLTVV.

This clone was observed a single time. The CDR3 reads CASSLGDSSYNEQFF. The DNA for the CDR3 is TGCGCCAGCAGCTTAGGGGACAGTTCCTACAATGAGCAGTTCTTC. The rearrangement links TRBV5-1 to TRBJ2-1; 7 nucleotides align to TRBD1. From germline, CDR1 is SGHRS and CDR2 YFSETQ. This CDR3 spans 15 amino acids. Trimming took 2 bases from V and 1 from J; bases not matched to a gene: 3.

The genes are TRBV7-2 and TRBJ2-5; 11 bases align to TRBD2. The germline CDR1 and CDR2 sequences are SGHTA and FQGNSA. This CDR3 has 16 residues. J gave up 4 bases and V 3 bases, and 7 bases lay outside the gene matches. The CDR3 protein is CASSFGLAGLGETQYF. CDR3 bases: TGTGCCAGCAGCTTTGGACTAGCGGGCTTGGGAGAGACCCAGTACTTC.

This chain connects TRBV5-3 to TRBJ2-7; 10 bases agree with TRBD1. TRBV5-3 is flagged as an ORF with uncertain function. The length of the CDR3 is 16 residues. Trimming took 5 bases from V and 3 from J; bases not matched to a gene: 11. The CDR3 DNA sequence: TGTGCCAGAAGGCACACACTGGGACAGGGGAGCTACGAGCAGTACTTC. Protein product: CARRHTLGQGSYEQYF.

The chain combines TRBV15 with TRBJ2-5; D possibly corresponds to TRBD2 (5 bases). Trimming removed 0 bases from V and 7 bases from J, with 9 bases in between. The germline V gene encodes CDR1 LNHNV and CDR2 YYDKDF (reference sequence). There are 13 residues in the CDR3. The CDR3 reads CATSRELVGTQYF. The CDR3 bases are TGTGCCACCAGCAGAGAACTAGTCGGGACCCAGTACTTC. The full variable domain, in which reference TRBV15 and TRBJ2-5 provide the parts outside the CDR3, is DAMVIQNPRYQVTQFGKPVTLSCSQTLNHNVMYWYQQKSSQAPKLLFHYYDKDFNNEADTPDNFQSRRPNTSFCFLDIRSPGLGDTAMYLCATSRELVGTQYFGPGTRLLVL.

The genes are TRBV27 and TRBJ2-5; 10 nucleotides align to TRBD1. CDR1 and CDR2 from the germline V gene are MNHEY and SMNVEV (reference sequence). The CDR3 contains 15 residues. V shed 7 bases and J 1 base; nucleotides not matched to a gene: 6. DNA of the CDR3: TGTGCCAGCAATCCCAGGACAGGGGGCCAAGAGACCCAGTACTTC. It is translated as CASNPRTGGQETQYF.

The genes are TRBV19 and TRBJ2-1; TRBD2 matches 8 bases. The CDR3 sequence is 15 residues long. Germline CDR1 LNHDA, CDR2 SQIVND (reference sequence). The ends lost 6 bases at V and 0 bases at J; junction bases unmatched: 4. The CDR3 nucleotides read TGTGCCAGTAGCGTAGCGGGAAGCTCCTACAATGAGCAGTTCTTC. It is translated as CASSVAGSSYNEQFF.

This clone was detected only a few times. The chain combines TRBV12-3 or TRBV12-4 with TRBJ2-1; tentative D call: TRBD2 (5 bases). The CDR3 is 12 amino acids. V was cut by 6 bases and J by 6 bases, with 9 bases left in between. The CDR3, as DNA: TGTGCCAGCAGCCTGACTATCAATGAGCAGTTCTTC. This sequence encodes CASSLTINEQFF.

This sequence joins TRBV5-1 and TRBJ2-6; D is uncertain. The CDR3 totals 16 residues. Between the trimmed V and J ends, which lost 4 bases and 0 bases, there was a span of 11 bases. The germline gives CDR1 SGHRS, CDR2 YFSETQ. CDR3 in amino acids: CASSVISDSGANVLTF. The CDR3 DNA sequence: TGCGCCAGCAGCGTAATCAGTGACTCTGGGGCCAACGTCCTGACTTTC.

The chain joins TRBV29-1 to TRBJ2-3, with 11 bases lining up with TRBD2. V shed 4 bases and J 2 bases; nucleotides not matched to a gene: 8. CDR3 length: 16 amino acids. Germline V gene data show CDR1 as SQVTM and CDR2 as ANQGSEA. CDR3 in amino acids: CSVGWASGGNTDTQYF. The CDR3 nucleotides are TGCAGCGTTGGTTGGGCTAGCGGGGGGAACACAGATACGCAGTATTTT.

The chain is built from TRBV4-1 and TRBJ1-2, with 9 nucleotides matching TRBD1. Trimming took 3 bases from V and 5 from J; bases not matched to a gene: 1. The CDR3 sequence is 13 residues long. Germline V lookup: CDR1 MGHRA, CDR2 YSYEKL. This CDR3 is CASSHGQGYGYTF. The DNA of the CDR3 is TGCGCCAGCAGCCACGGACAGGGGTATGGCTACACCTTC.

This chain connects TRBV19 to TRBJ1-1; no clear D. CDR3 length: 13 amino acids. Germline V gene sequence: CDR1 LNHDA, CDR2 SQIVND (reference sequence). V lost 1 base and J lost 4, with 7 bases in between. CDR3 region: CASSIVPGTEAFF. CDR3 sequence (DNA): TGTGCCAGTAGTATAGTTCCGGGCACTGAAGCTTTCTTT.

V and J are TRBV18 and TRBJ2-7; the match to TRBD1 covers 8 bases. Germline assignment: CDR1 KGHSH and CDR2 LQKENI. The CDR3 is 17 amino acids. Germline trimming cut 2 bases from V and 5 bases from J; bases unmatched to any gene: 14. This CDR3 is CASSPAPQGASLHEQYF. The CDR3 DNA follows: TGTGCCAGCTCACCAGCCCCTCAGGGGGCTAGTTTGCACGAGCAGTACTTC.

V gene TRBV12-3 or TRBV12-4 combines with J gene TRBJ1-2; D ambiguous. Trimming left V 6 bases short and J 4 bases short, with 12 bases between. The CDR3 sequence is 13 residues long. In DNA form, the CDR3 reads TGTGCCAGCAGCCCTACAGTCTTCTATGGCTACACCTTC. Translated, it gives CASSPTVFYGYTF.

This clone was counted only a few times. This chain connects TRBV7-2 to TRBJ1-3; 7 bases line up with TRBD1. Trimming removed 5 bases from V and 1 base from J; junction bases left unmatched: 2. The CDR3 loop spans 14 amino acids. Looked up from germline, CDR1 is SGHTA and CDR2 is FQGNSA. The CDR3 loop is CASSPGGSGNTIYF. In DNA form, the CDR3 reads TGTGCCAGCAGCCCAGGGGGATCTGGAAACACCATATATTTT.

The CDR3, as DNA: TGTGCCACCAGTGAGCCGCGGGGGCCCGGGGAGCTGTTTTTT. The encoded protein is CATSEPRGPGELFF. The chain combines TRBV24-1 with TRBJ2-2, with D perhaps matching TRBD2 (7 bases). CDR1 and CDR2 (germline): KGHDR, SFDVKD. V was cut by 4 bases and J by 6 bases, with 11 bases left in between. CDR3 length: 14 residues.

The J gene is TRBJ2-1, the V gene TRBV4-1; perhaps TRBD2 as D (7 bases). Looked up from germline, CDR1 is MGHRA and CDR2 is YSYEKL. Trimming left V 1 base short and J 8 bases short, with 21 bases between. The length of the CDR3 is 17 residues. CDR3 DNA: TGCGCCAGCAGCCAAGGGGCGGGGGCGGCGATTGTCGATGAGCAGTTCTTC. Translated: CASSQGAGAAIVDEQFF.

The chain combines TRBV27 with TRBJ2-7; D possibly corresponds to TRBD2 (6 bases). The CDR3 has 14 residues. Germline-derived CDR1 and CDR2 are MNHEY and SMNVEV (reference sequence). V was trimmed by 5 bases and J by 2 bases, leaving 13 bases between them. The CDR3 region is CASSRQPGAYEQYF. DNA of the CDR3: TGTGCCAGCAGTAGACAGCCGGGGGCCTACGAGCAGTACTTC.

The chain is built from TRBV4-1 and TRBJ2-2, with 13 bases lining up with TRBD2. CDR3 length: 20 amino acids. The V gene end was trimmed by 1 base and the J gene end by 5 bases; junction bases not matched to a gene: 13. Per germline, CDR1 MGHRA and CDR2 YSYEKL. The CDR3 region is CASSQGTSGGPRRGTGELFF. DNA of the CDR3: TGCGCCAGCAGCCAAGGGACTAGCGGGGGCCCCCGACGAGGGACCGGGGAGCTGTTTTTT.

The chain couples TRBV28 to TRBJ2-5, with D perhaps matching TRBD2 (5 bases). CDR1 and CDR2 (germline): MDHEN, SYDVKM. The CDR3 runs 16 residues. Trimming removed 2 bases from V and 2 bases from J, with 15 bases in between. For the CDR3, the DNA is TGTGCCAGCAGTTTAGGTCTAGCTTCAGATCAAGAGACCCAGTACTTC. It specifies CASSLGLASDQETQYF. Full variable domain (rest looked up from reference TRBV28 and TRBJ2-5): DVKVTQSSRYLVKRTGEKVFLECVQDMDHENMFWYRQDPGLGLRLIYFSYDVKMKEKGDIPEGYSVSREKKERFSLILESASTNQTSMYLCASSLGLASDQETQYFGPGTRLLVL.

CDR3: CASSPTGKTEAFF. The CDR3 DNA is TGTGCCAGCTCTCCGACAGGGAAAACTGAAGCTTTCTTT. This rearrangement joins TRBV18 to TRBJ1-1; 7 bases match TRBD1. The CDR3 totals 13 residues. Germline V gene data show CDR1 as KGHSH and CDR2 as LQKENI. J gave up 5 bases and V 6 bases, and 6 bases lay outside the gene matches.

The chain is built from TRBV19 and TRBJ1-6, with D hard to call. V gave up 2 bases and J gave up 7 bases, with 15 bases separating them. The CDR3 spans 16 residues. Germline CDR1 is LNHDA and CDR2 is SQIVND (reference sequence). The CDR3 sequence: CASSISRLRGNSPLHF. In DNA form, the CDR3 reads TGTGCCAGTAGTATATCGCGGCTCCGAGGCAATTCACCCCTCCACTTT.

The chain has TRBV5-4 and TRBJ2-1, with TRBD2 matching 11 bases. The CDR3 extends over 19 amino acids. Germline loops: CDR1 SGHNT, CDR2 YYREEE (reference sequence). The V segment lost 4 bases and the J segment 6 bases; nucleotides outside the gene matches: 18. The CDR3 nucleotides are TGTGCCAGCAGCCCGGTGGTGGCTAGCGGGGGGACGCAATCCAATGAGCAGTTCTTC. It codes for CASSPVVASGGTQSNEQFF.

The rearrangement uses TRBV6-5 and TRBJ2-5; the D gene is possibly TRBD1 (6 bases). Between the trimmed V and J ends, which lost 2 bases and 1 base, there was a span of 11 bases. CDR3 length: 15 residues. CDR1 MNHEY and CDR2 SVGAGI come from the germline V gene. Here the CDR3 DNA reads TGTGCCAGCAGTTACCTCCCGGACAGCCAAGAGACCCAGTACTTC. This sequence encodes CASSYLPDSQETQYF.